Described below is a single T cell receptor (beta chain) sequence and its context. The authors ran a second PCR of 7 to 11 cycles using a sample-barcoded 5' primer and a J-beta primer mix. Each TCR beta cDNA got a 12-nucleotide random molecular identifier. TCRdb independently ran MiXCR on the 5' RACE reads; one entry per CDR3 protein. The sample shows some 750,000 distinct CDR3 sequences, roughly 20% of them seen only once. These data belong to a study of blood T cells in healthy people across ages. Per the germline V gene, CDR1 is DFQATT and CDR2 is SNEGSKA (reference sequence). The V end lost 3 bases, the J end lost 7 bases, and 12 bases lay between the germline ends. The CDR3 sequence is 13 residues long.

The chain recombines TRBV20-1 with TRBJ2-2; possible D gene TRBD2, 5 bases. The sample consisted of blood. The sequence was obtained from a man between 65 and 79 years old in good health. The CDR3 sequence: CSASRTYSGELFF. In DNA, the CDR3 is TGCAGTGCTAGTAGGACTTATAGCGGGGAGCTGTTTTTT.